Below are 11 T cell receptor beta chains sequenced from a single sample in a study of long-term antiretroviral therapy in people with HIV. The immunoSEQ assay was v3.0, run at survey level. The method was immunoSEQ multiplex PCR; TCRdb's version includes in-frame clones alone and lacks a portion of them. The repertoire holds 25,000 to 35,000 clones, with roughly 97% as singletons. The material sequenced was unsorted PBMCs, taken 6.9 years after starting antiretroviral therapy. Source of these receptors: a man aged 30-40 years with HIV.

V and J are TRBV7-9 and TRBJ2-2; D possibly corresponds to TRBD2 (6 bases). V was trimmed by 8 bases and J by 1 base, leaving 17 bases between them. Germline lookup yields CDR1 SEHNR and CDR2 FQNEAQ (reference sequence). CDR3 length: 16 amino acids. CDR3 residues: CASSYDAGKNTGELFF. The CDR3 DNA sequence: TGTGCCAGCTCGTATGATGCGGGGAAGAACACCGGGGAGCTGTTTTTT.

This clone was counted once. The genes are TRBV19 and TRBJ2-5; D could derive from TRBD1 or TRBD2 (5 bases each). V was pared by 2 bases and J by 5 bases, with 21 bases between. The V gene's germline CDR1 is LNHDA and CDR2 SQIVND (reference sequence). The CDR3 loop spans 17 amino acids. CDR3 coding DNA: TGTGCCAGTAGTATATCCCCTTGGACATCTAGGGAGGAGACCCAGTACTTC. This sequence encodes CASSISPWTSREETQYF.

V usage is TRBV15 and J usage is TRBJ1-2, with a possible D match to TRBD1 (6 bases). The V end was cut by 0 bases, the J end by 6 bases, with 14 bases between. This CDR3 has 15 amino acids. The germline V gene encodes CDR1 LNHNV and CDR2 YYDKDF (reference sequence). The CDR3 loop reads CATSRDRGAGHGYTF. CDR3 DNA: TGTGCCACCAGCAGAGATAGGGGGGCCGGACATGGCTACACCTTC.

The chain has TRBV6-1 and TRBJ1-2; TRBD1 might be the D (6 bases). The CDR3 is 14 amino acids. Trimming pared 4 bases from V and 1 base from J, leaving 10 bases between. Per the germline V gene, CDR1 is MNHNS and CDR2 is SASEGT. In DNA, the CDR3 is TGTGCCAGCAGTGTAGTGGACAGTAACTATGGCTACACCTTC. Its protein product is CASSVVDSNYGYTF.

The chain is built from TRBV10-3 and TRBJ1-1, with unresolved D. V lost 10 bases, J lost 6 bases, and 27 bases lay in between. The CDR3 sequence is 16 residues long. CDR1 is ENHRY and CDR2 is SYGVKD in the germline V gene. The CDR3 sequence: CASSRTRVGNEPEAFF. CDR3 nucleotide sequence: TGTGCCAGTTCGCGGACGAGGGTTGGTAATGAACCTGAAGCTTTCTTT.

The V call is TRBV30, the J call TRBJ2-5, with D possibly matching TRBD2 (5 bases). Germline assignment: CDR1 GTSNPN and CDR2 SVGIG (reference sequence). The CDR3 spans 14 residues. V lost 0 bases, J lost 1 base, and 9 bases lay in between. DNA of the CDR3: TGTGCCTGGAGTGTCGGTAGCGTCCAAGAGACCCAGTACTTC. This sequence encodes CAWSVGSVQETQYF.

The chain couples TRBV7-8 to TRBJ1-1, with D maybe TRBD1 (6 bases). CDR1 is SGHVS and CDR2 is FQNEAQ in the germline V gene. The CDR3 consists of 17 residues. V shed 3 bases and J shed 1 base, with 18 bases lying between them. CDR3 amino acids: CASSLHEGGAWNTEAFF. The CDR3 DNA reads TGTGCCAGCAGCTTGCACGAGGGGGGGGCCTGGAACACTGAAGCTTTCTTT.

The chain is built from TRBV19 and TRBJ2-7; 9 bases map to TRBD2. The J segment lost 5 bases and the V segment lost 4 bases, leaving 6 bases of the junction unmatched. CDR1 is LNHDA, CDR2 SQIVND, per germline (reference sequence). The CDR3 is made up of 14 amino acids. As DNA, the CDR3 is TGTGCCAGTAGTAAGGGACTAGCTTCCGACGAGCAGTACTTC. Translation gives CASSKGLASDEQYF.

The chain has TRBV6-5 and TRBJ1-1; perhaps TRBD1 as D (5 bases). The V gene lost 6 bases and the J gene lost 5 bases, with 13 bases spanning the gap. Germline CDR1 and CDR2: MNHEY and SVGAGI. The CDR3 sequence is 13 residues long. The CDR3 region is CASRIREGTEAFF. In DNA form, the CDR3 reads TGTGCCAGCAGGATTCGGGAGGGGACTGAAGCTTTCTTT.

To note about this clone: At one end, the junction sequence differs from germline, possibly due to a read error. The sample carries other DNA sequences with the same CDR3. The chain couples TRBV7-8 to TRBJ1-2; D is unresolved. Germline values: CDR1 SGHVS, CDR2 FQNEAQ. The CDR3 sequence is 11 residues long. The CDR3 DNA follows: TGTGCTAGCAGCCCTGACATCTACTACACCTTC. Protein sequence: CASSPDIYYTF. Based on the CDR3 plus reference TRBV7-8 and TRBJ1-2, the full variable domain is GAGVSQSPRYKVAKRGQDVALRCDPISGHVSLFWYQQALGQGPEFLTYFQNEAQLDKSGLPSDRFFAERPEGSVSTLKIQRTQQEDSAVYLCASSPDIYYTFGSGTRLTVV.

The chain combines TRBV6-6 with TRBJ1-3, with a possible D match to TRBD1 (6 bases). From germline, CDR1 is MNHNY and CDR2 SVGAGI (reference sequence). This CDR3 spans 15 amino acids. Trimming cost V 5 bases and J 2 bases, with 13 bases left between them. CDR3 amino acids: CASSARPGAGNTIYF. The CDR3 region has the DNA TGTGCCAGCAGTGCCAGACCAGGGGCTGGAAACACCATATATTTT.